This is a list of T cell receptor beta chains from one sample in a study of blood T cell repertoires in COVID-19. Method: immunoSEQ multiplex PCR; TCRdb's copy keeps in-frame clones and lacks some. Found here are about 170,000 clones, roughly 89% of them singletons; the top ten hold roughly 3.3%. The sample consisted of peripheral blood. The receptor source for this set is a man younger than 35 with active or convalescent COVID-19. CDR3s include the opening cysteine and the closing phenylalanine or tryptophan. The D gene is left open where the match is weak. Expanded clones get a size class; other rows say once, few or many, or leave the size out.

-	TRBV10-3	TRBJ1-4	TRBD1	TGTGCCATCCGACAGGGGGCAACTAATGAAAAACTGTTTTTT	CAIRQGATNEKLFF
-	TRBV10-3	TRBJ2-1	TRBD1	TGTGCCATAACCGGACAGGATGGGGATGAGCAGTTCTTC	CAITGQDGDEQFF
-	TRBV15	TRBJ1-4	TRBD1	TGTGCCACCAGCAGAGAGGGACAGAGAGGAGAAAAACTGTTTTTT	CATSREGQRGEKLFF
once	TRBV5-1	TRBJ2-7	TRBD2	TGCGCCAGCAGCGGAACTAGCGGGAGGGCCAAAGAGCAGTACTTC	CASSGTSGRAKEQYF
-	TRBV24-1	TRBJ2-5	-	TGTGCCACCAGTGATTTGGGGGTCGGGGTTGAGACCCAGTACTTC	CATSDLGVGVETQYF
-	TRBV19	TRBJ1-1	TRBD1	TGTGCCAGTAGTATATACTCGACAGGGGAAGCCACTGAAGCTTTCTTT	CASSIYSTGEATEAFF
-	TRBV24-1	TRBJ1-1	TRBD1	TGTGCCACCAGTGATTCCCCGGGACAGGGCGGGTTGACTGAAGCTTTCTTT	CATSDSPGQGGLTEAFF
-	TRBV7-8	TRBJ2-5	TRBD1	TGTGCCAGCAGCTTACCCGGGACAGGGGAAGGCCAGTACTTC	CASSLPGTGEGQYF
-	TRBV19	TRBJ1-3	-	TGTGCCAGTAGTATCGTGCAGGCTGGAAACACCATATATTTT	CASSIVQAGNTIYF
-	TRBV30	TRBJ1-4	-	TGTGCCTGGAGTCTGCTAGGAACAGGGTTTGAAAAACTGTTTTTT	CAWSLLGTGFEKLFF
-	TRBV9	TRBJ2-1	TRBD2	TGTGCCAGCAGCGTACCCCTCGGAGCGGGAGGGTACAATGAGCAGTTCTTC	CASSVPLGAGGYNEQFF
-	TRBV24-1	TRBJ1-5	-	TGTGCCACCAGTGGGCAGGGGATCAATCAGCCCCAGCATTTT	CATSGQGINQPQHF
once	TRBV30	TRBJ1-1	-	TGTGCCTGGAGTGGCAGACTAGACACTGAAGCTTTCTTT	CAWSGRLDTEAFF
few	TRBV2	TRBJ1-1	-	TGTGCCAGCAGTGAGACGTCCCGGGTCACTGAAGCTTTCTTT	CASSETSRVTEAFF
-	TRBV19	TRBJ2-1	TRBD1	TGTGCCAGTAGTATGAGTCCGGGACAGGGGGTCTACAATGAGCAGTTCTTC	CASSMSPGQGVYNEQFF
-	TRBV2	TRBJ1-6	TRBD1	TGTGCCAGCAGTGGTGGACAGGGGGACTGGGGGCCACCCCTCCACTTT	CASSGGQGDWGPPLHF
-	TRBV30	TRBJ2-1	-	TGTGCCTGGAGTGTACATAGTGGGGCCCCGTTAGGGAATGAGCAGTTCTTC	CAWSVHSGAPLGNEQFF
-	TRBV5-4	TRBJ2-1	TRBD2	TGTGCCAGCAGCTTCGGCGGGAGGGGGCCATACAATGAGCAGTTCTTC	CASSFGGRGPYNEQFF
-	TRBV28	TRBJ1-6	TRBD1	TGTGCCAGCAGTATCACTAGACAGGGGTCCTATAATTCACCCCTCCACTTT	CASSITRQGSYNSPLHF
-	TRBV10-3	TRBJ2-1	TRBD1	TGTGCCATCAGTGAGGACAGGGGATTTGCAAATGAGCAGTTCTTC	CAISEDRGFANEQFF
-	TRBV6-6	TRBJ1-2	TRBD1	TGTGCCAGCAGTGTACCGGGACAGGGGAATGGCTACACCTTC	CASSVPGQGNGYTF
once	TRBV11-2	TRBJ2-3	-	TGTGCCAGCAGCTTAGGCCGAGGACACACCACAGATACGCAGTATTTT	CASSLGRGHTTDTQYF
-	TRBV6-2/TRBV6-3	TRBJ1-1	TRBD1	TGTGCCAGCAGTTACCAGGAGACAGGGATGAACACTGAAGCTTTCTTT	CASSYQETGMNTEAFF
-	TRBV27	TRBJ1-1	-	TGTGCCAGCAGTTTTGGCGGGGGGAACACTGAAGCTTTCTTT	CASSFGGGNTEAFF
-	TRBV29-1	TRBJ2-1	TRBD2	TGCAGCGTTCGGCTAGCGGACAACAATGAGCAGTTCTTC	CSVRLADNNEQFF
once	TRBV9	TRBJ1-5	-	TGTGCCAGCAGCGAAGGGGGTTATAGCAATCAGCCCCAGCATTTT	CASSEGGYSNQPQHF
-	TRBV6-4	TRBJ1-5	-	TGTGCCAGCAGTTCCGACAGGAATTCGCCCCAGCATTTT	CASSSDRNSPQHF
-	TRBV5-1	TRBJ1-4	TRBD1	TGCGCCAGCAGCTTGGAGTCCCACAGGGGTAATGAAAAACTGTTTTTT	CASSLESHRGNEKLFF
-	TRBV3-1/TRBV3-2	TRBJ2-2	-	TGTGCCAGCAGCCAGTATTTGGCGGGGATCGGGGAGCTGTTTTTT	CASSQYLAGIGELFF
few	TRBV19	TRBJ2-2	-	TGTGCCAGTCATGGGGCCTACACCGGGGAGCTGTTTTTT	CASHGAYTGELFF
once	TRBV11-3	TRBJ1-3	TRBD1	TGTGCCAGCAGTGTACAGGGGCCCTCTGGAAACACCATATATTTT	CASSVQGPSGNTIYF
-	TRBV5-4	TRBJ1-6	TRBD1	TGTGCCAGCAGCTCGGCCGGGGACAGGGCTTATAATTCACCCCTCCACTTT	CASSSAGDRAYNSPLHF
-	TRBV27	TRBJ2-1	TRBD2	TGTGCCAGCAGAAGACTAGCGGGAGGTACCAATGAGCAGTTCTTC	CASRRLAGGTNEQFF
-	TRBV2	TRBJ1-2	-	TGTGCCAGCAGATTAGGACAGCACTATGGCTACACCTTC	CASRLGQHYGYTF
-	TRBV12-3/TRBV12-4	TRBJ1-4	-	TGTGCCAGCAGTCTCGATGAAAAACTGTTTTTT	CASSLDEKLFF
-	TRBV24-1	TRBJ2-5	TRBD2	TGTGCCACCAGTGCGGGACTAGCGGGAACGGAGACCCAGTACTTC	CATSAGLAGTETQYF
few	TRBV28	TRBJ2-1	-	TGTGCCAGCAGTTTAAGTTCTTGGCGGGAAATGTTGGATGAGCAGTTCTTC	CASSLSSWREMLDEQFF
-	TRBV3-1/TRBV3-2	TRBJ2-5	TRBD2	TGTGCCAGCAGCCCCATAAGGACTAGCGGGGGGGGCCCCATGGCCCAGTACTTC	CASSPIRTSGGGPMAQYF
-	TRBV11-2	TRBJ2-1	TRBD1	TGTGCCAGCAGCCGGGACAGGGACAATGAGCAGTTCTTC	CASSRDRDNEQFF
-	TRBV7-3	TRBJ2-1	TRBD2	TGTGCCAGCAGCACACTAGCGGGAGTTGGCAATGAGCAGTTCTTC	CASSTLAGVGNEQFF
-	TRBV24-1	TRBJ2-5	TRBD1	TGTGCCACCAGGGGGACAGGGGGCCAAGAGACCCAGTACTTC	CATRGTGGQETQYF
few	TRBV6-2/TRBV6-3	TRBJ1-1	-	TGTGCCAGCAGTTACGGTGGAGGGCGATCCACTGAAGCTTTCTTT	CASSYGGGRSTEAFF
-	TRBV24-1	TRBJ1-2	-	TGTGCCACCAGTGATTCCGGACAGCTCTATGGCTACACCTTC	CATSDSGQLYGYTF
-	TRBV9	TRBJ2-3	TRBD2	TGTGCCAGCAGCTTTAGCGGGAGAGGTACAGATACGCAGTATTTT	CASSFSGRGTDTQYF
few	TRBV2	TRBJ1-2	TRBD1	TGTGCCAGCAGTCGACAGAACCCGGGACAGGGGGCCGGCGGCTACACCTTC	CASSRQNPGQGAGGYTF
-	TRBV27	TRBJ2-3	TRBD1	TGTGCCAGCAGCCGGACAGGGGAAGTCGCAGATACGCAGTATTTT	CASSRTGEVADTQYF
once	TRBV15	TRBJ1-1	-	TGTGCCACCAGCAGAGTTCAGGTCGGGGGCACTGAAGCTTTCTTT	CATSRVQVGGTEAFF
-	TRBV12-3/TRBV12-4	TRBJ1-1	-	TGTGCCAGCAGTTTAAAAGGGGCCGCGGGGGGTTTCTTT	CASSLKGAAGGFF
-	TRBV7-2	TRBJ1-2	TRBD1	TGTGCCAGCAGCTTAGGGGACAGGGAAGGCTACACCTTC	CASSLGDREGYTF
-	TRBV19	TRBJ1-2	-	TGTGCCAGTTTGGACAGTCTGAACTATGGCTACACCTTC	CASLDSLNYGYTF